Listed here is a single T cell receptor beta chain. Its specificity is not known. Germline V CDR1 and CDR2: SGDLS, YYNGEE. The ends were cut back, 6 bases at V and 8 bases at J, with 17 bases in the middle. There are 14 residues in the CDR3. This sample was taken from a study of beta chain features in type 1 diabetes. The wider study: Patients were similar to healthy donors in age and gender (as well as in cell yields). General observations from the study: The study found moderately but significantly shorter TCRB CDR3s in all four CD4+ subsets of Type 1 diabetes patients. An over-representation of cells with high TCR expression could result from cDNA sequencing.

All of the isolated RNA was reverse transcribed, so expressed TCRB transcripts were sequenced. The method was immunoSEQ multiplex PCR; TCRdb's version includes in-frame clones alone and lacks a portion of them. The data show tens of thousands of clones, with roughly half seen just once and around 0.7% held by the top ten. This receptor was taken from a man aged 30-40 years with type 1 diabetes. Sequencing was performed on central memory CD4+ T cells from blood. The genes are TRBV9 and TRBJ1-4; D is unclear. The CDR3 spells CASNLGIGGEKLFF. DNA for the CDR3: TGTGCCAGCAACTTGGGGATTGGAGGGGAAAAACTGTTTTTT.